This T cell receptor beta chain originates from a study of spatial heterogeneity in lung cancer. Whole-study context: Beta-chain sequences were consistently detected more often than alpha-chain sequences. Within raw reads, each unique TCR and UMI combination appeared on average more than ten times.

Time point specified: sample taken at primary tumor resection. Unsorted whole RNA from tumor, nontumor lung or frozen PBMC underwent sequencing. There were 70 to 80 donors, all of them untreated patients with early-stage non-small cell lung cancer. The germline V gene has CDR1 MNHNY and CDR2 SVGAGI (reference sequence). The V end was cut by 5 bases, the J end by 3 bases, with 13 bases between. The CDR3 has 14 amino acids. In the library, each TCR cDNA molecule bore its own unique molecular identifier. From the 5' RACE reads, TCRdb called clonotypes with MiXCR, one entry per CDR3 protein. The sample lists 7,000 or so distinct CDR3 sequences, less than 5.5% occurring once.

This sample comprised normal lung tissue next to the tumor, obtained at surgery. The TCR originated in a female donor with early-stage non-small cell lung cancer. The chain employs TRBV6-6 and TRBJ1-1; D is unclear. This chain's CDR3 is CASSIPEGDTEAFF. The CDR3 nucleotides read TGTGCCAGCAGTATACCAGAGGGAGACACTGAAGCTTTCTTT.